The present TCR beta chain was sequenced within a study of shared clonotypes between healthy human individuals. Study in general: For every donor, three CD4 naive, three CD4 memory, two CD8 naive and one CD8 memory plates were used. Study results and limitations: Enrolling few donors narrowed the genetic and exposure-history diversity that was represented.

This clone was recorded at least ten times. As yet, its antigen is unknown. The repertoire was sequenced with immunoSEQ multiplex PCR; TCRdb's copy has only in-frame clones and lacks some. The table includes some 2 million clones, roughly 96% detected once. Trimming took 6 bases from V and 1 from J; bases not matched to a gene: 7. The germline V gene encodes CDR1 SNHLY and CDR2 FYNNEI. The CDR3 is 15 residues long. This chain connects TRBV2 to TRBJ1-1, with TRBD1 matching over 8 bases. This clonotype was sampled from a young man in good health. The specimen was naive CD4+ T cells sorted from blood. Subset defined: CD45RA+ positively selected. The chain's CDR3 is CASSRDRWGNTEAFF. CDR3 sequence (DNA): TGTGCCAGCAGCCGGGACAGGTGGGGGAACACTGAAGCTTTCTTT.